This T cell receptor (beta chain) was profiled in a study of cytomegalovirus exposure and HLA in healthy donors. Deletions cut 8 bases from V and 8 bases from J, with 12 bases between. Germline V gene sequence: CDR1 SNHLY, CDR2 FYNNEI. This CDR3 is 12 amino acids long. Use of 60 Vbeta and 13 Jbeta primers characterized the PCR. Produced via immunoSEQ multiplex PCR; TCRdb's table is partial and in-frame only. The data hold some 150,000 clones, with around 75% observed a single time. The table lists this clone with a few counts. The sequenced material came from PBMCs. The J gene is TRBJ2-2, the V gene TRBV2, with a weak D call TRBD2 (6 bases). This sequence originates from a young woman in good health and CMV-seronegative. This CDR3 reads CASRLEVGELFF. The DNA of the CDR3 is TGTGCCAGCCGACTAGAGGTGGGGGAGCTGTTTTTT.